One and the same sample provided the 6 T cell receptor beta chains below, sequenced in a study of cytomegalovirus exposure and HLA in healthy donors. Researchers ran the PCR with 60 Vbeta and 13 Jbeta primers. Using immunoSEQ multiplex PCR, the repertoire was profiled, and TCRdb retains in-frame clones only, with some absent. The sample shows around 100,000 clones, 74% of them seen only once. Specimen: PBMCs. Source of these receptors: a man aged 45-65 years in good health and CMV-seropositive.

This clone was detected a few times. This chain joins TRBV7-2 and TRBJ2-5, with D perhaps matching TRBD1 (5 bases). Trimming stripped 0 bases from V and 5 bases from J, with 13 bases between. The V gene's germline CDR1 is SGHTA and CDR2 FQGNSA. The CDR3 totals 15 residues. CDR3 loop: CASSLAPGFRETQYF. CDR3 nucleotide sequence: TGTGCCAGCAGCTTAGCACCAGGGTTTAGGGAGACCCAGTACTTC.

V usage is TRBV20-1 and J usage is TRBJ1-2; no clear D gene. CDR3 size: 11 residues. From germline, CDR1 is DFQATT and CDR2 SNEGSKA (reference sequence). CDR3: CSADGGYGYTF. In nucleotides, the CDR3 is TGCAGCGCGGACGGAGGGTATGGCTACACCTTC.

The chain combines TRBV19 with TRBJ2-5; the D is unclear. V gave up 7 bases and J gave up 5 bases, with 14 bases separating them. Per germline, CDR1 LNHDA and CDR2 SQIVND (reference sequence). The CDR3 covers 13 residues. The CDR3 DNA is TGTGCCAGTAAGGATCAAAACGGGGAGACCCAGTACTTC. Its protein is CASKDQNGETQYF.

V and J are TRBV7-3 and TRBJ2-7, with 7 positions matching TRBD1. CDR1 and CDR2 (germline): SGHTA, FQGTGA. Trimming cost V 0 bases and J 13 bases; bases outside gene matches: 9. This CDR3 has 13 amino acids. CDR3: CASSLTSGTAEYF. The CDR3 DNA reads TGTGCCAGCAGCTTAACGTCGGGGACAGCGGAATACTTC.

V usage is TRBV5-6 and J usage is TRBJ1-6, with D uncertain. Germline loops: CDR1 SGHDT, CDR2 YYEEEE. V was clipped by 2 bases and J by 13 bases, with 10 bases between them. The CDR3 totals 12 residues. In DNA form, the CDR3 reads TGTGCCAGCAGCTTTTCTTCCGGGCCCCTCCACTTT. Translated, it gives CASSFSSGPLHF.

The rearrangement uses TRBV7-3 and TRBJ2-3; D gene unclear. The CDR3 extends over 15 amino acids. Trimming shortened V by 2 bases and J by 6 bases, and 15 bases separated the two germline ends. CDR1 SGHTA and CDR2 FQGTGA come from the germline V gene. The CDR3 here is CASSLGAPSEDTQYF. CDR3 coding DNA: TGTGCCAGCAGCTTAGGAGCCCCCTCCGAGGATACGCAGTATTTT.